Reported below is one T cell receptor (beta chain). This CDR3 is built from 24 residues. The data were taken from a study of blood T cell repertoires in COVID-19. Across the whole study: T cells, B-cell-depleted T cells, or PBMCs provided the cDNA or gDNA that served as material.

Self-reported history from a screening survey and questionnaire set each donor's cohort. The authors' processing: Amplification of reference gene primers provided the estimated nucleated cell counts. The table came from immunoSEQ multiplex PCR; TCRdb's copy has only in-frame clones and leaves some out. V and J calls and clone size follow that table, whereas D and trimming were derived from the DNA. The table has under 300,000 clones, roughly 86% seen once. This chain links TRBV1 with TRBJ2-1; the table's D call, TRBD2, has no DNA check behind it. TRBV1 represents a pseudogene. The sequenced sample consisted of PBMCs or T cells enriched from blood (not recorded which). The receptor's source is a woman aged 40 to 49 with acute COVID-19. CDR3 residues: CTSSQEVRYRGRGLAGALNNEQFF. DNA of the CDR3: TGCACCAGCAGCCAAGAGGTCCGCTATCGAGGACGGGGACTAGCGGGAGCCCTAAACAATGAGCAGTTCTTC.